These 30 T cell receptor beta chains were sequenced from one sample in a study of T-cell reconstitution after alpha-beta-depleted transplantation in children. Unique molecular identifiers were incorporated into the prepared TCRbeta library. TCRdb itself ran the PCR reads through MiXCR, one entry per CDR3 protein. The data contain 700,000 to 950,000 distinct CDR3 sequences, 16% of them singletons. Material: PBMCs, mostly from graft donor cells, obtained 360 days after TCRalphabeta/CD19-depleted stem cell transplant. The source is a male patient younger than 18 who had a stem cell transplant for acute lymphoblastic leukemia, so the T cells may come from the graft donor.

The sample holds a few counts of this clonotype. The chain couples TRBV5-1 to TRBJ1-3; 7 bases line up with TRBD1. From germline, CDR1 is SGHRS and CDR2 YFSETQ. The CDR3 consists of 14 residues. The V segment lost 6 bases and the J segment 1 base; nucleotides outside the gene matches: 4. The chain's CDR3 is CASKRQGSGNTIYF. The CDR3 DNA reads as TGCGCCAGCAAGAGACAGGGATCTGGAAACACCATATATTTT.

This clonotype was seen at least ten times. CDR3 DNA: TGCGCCAGCAGCCAACCCTCGGGTGACGAGCAGTACTTC. Translated: CASSQPSGDEQYF. V is TRBV4-1 and J is TRBJ2-7; D gene unclear. V was clipped by 2 bases and J by 5 bases, with 10 bases between them. CDR3 length: 13 residues. Germline loops: CDR1 MGHRA, CDR2 YSYEKL.

This clonotype has a count of ten or more. The chain combines TRBV29-1 with TRBJ2-1, with D unresolved. Trimming stripped 6 bases from V and 6 bases from J, with 9 bases between. CDR1 SQVTM and CDR2 ANQGSEA come from the germline V gene. The CDR3 has 11 amino acids. The CDR3 DNA follows: TGCAGCGTGCCTTTCCCCAATGAGCAGTTCTTC. Translating it yields CSVPFPNEQFF.

The chain joins TRBV4-1 to TRBJ1-1; 9 positions match TRBD1. This CDR3 contains 17 residues. V shed 1 base and J 3 bases; nucleotides not matched to a gene: 9. CDR1 MGHRA and CDR2 YSYEKL come from the germline V gene. The CDR3 DNA is TGCGCCAGCAGCCAAGGACTGAGGACAGGGGAGCACACTGAAGCTTTCTTT. Amino acids: CASSQGLRTGEHTEAFF.

This clonotype came up many times. The chain is built from TRBV11-2 and TRBJ2-1; D is undetermined. This CDR3 comprises 13 residues. Deletions cut 8 bases from V and 8 bases from J, with 16 bases between. The germline gives CDR1 SGHAT, CDR2 FQNNGV. CDR3: CASALGSWYEQFF. The CDR3 nucleotides are TGTGCCAGCGCTTTAGGGTCATGGTATGAGCAGTTCTTC. Supplemented by reference TRBV11-2 and TRBJ2-1, the full variable domain reads EAGVAQSPRYKIIEKRQSVAFWCNPISGHATLYWYQQILGQGPKLLIQFQNNGVVDDSQLPKDRFSAERLKGVDSTLKIQPAKLEDSAVYLCASALGSWYEQFFGPGTRLTVL.

The genes are TRBV4-1 and TRBJ2-7, with 7 bases aligning to TRBD2. Unmatched junction bases numbered 8, after V lost 2 bases and J lost 4 bases. This CDR3 region has 15 residues. Per the germline V gene, CDR1 is MGHRA and CDR2 is YSYEKL. This CDR3 is CASSQMFGGGYEQYF. In nucleotides, the CDR3 is TGCGCCAGCAGCCAAATGTTTGGCGGGGGTTACGAGCAGTACTTC.

In its sample, this clonotype was seen many times. The rearrangement uses TRBV29-1 and TRBJ2-7; D possibly corresponds to TRBD2 (5 bases). Germline lookup yields CDR1 SQVTM and CDR2 ANQGSEA. There are 12 residues in the CDR3. V was shortened by 6 bases and J by 2 bases, with 11 bases between the two germline ends. As DNA, the CDR3 is TGCAGCGTGGAGGACGGAACCTACGAGCAGTACTTC. This sequence encodes CSVEDGTYEQYF.

Only a few counts were recorded for this clonotype. V is TRBV5-1 and J is TRBJ2-7, with D tentatively TRBD1 (6 bases). This CDR3 has 16 residues. Per the germline V gene, CDR1 is SGHRS and CDR2 is YFSETQ. V gave up 2 bases and J gave up 1 base, with 16 bases separating them. CDR3 region: CASSLTAGVTSYEQYF. The CDR3 DNA reads as TGCGCCAGCAGCTTAACGGCAGGGGTTACGTCCTACGAGCAGTACTTC.

This clonotype was detected only a few times. J is TRBJ2-1 and V is TRBV24-1; the D is unclear. Germline loops: CDR1 KGHDR, CDR2 SFDVKD. V was clipped by 9 bases and J by 0 bases, with 11 bases between them. The CDR3 totals 14 residues. DNA of the CDR3: TGTGCCACCTGGGATGGGAACTCCTACAATGAGCAGTTCTTC. Protein product: CATWDGNSYNEQFF.

The rearrangement uses TRBV29-1 and TRBJ2-7; 10 nucleotides agree with TRBD1. Germline assignment: CDR1 SQVTM and CDR2 ANQGSEA. Losses at the gene ends were 3 bases for V and 7 bases for J; bases not matched to a gene: 9. CDR3 length equals 14 residues. The CDR3 is CSVDSPDRGNEQYF. The CDR3 DNA is TGCAGCGTTGACTCCCCGGACAGGGGGAATGAGCAGTACTTC.

This clonotype was seen a handful of times. CDR3 loop: CASSLGLAGGSYNEQFF. CDR3 sequence (DNA): TGTGCCAGCAGCTTAGGGTTAGCGGGAGGTTCCTACAATGAGCAGTTCTTC. The chain uses TRBV7-9 and TRBJ2-1; the match to TRBD2 covers 10 bases. The CDR3 extends over 17 amino acids. Looked up from germline, CDR1 is SEHNR and CDR2 is FQNEAQ (reference sequence). With V trimmed by 1 base and J by 1 base, 4 bases remained unmatched. The full variable domain, its missing parts supplied by reference TRBV7-9 and TRBJ2-1, is DTGVSQNPRHKITKRGQNVTFRCDPISEHNRLYWYRQTLGQGPEFLTYFQNEAQLEKSRLLSDRFSAERPKGSFSTLEIQRTEQGDSAMYLCASSLGLAGGSYNEQFFGPGTRLTVL.

The gene calls are TRBV10-3 and TRBJ2-3, with TRBD1 matching 9 bases. The J segment lost 0 bases and the V segment lost 4 bases, leaving 5 bases of the junction unmatched. This CDR3 comprises 16 residues. The V gene's germline CDR1 is ENHRY and CDR2 SYGVKD. The CDR3 bases are TGTGCCATCAGTGGGGGACAGGGTTCCAGCACAGATACGCAGTATTTT. It translates to CAISGGQGSSTDTQYF.

This sequence joins TRBV11-3 and TRBJ2-1, with unresolved D. CDR1 and CDR2 from the germline V gene are SGHNT and YENEEA. This CDR3 is built from 12 residues. The V end lost 8 bases, the J end lost 8 bases, and 13 bases lay between the germline ends. CDR3 coding DNA: TGTGCCAGCGCGGATTTCAAGGATGAGCAGTTCTTC. It translates to CASADFKDEQFF.

J is TRBJ2-3 and V is TRBV29-1; 8 bases match TRBD1. V lost 1 base and J lost 1; bases outside the gene matches: 4. Germline V gene lookup returns CDR1 SQVTM and CDR2 ANQGSEA. The CDR3 sequence is 15 residues long. Written as DNA, the CDR3 is TGCAGCGTTGAAGGACAGGGGCTAGGCACAGATACGCAGTATTTT. It yields the protein CSVEGQGLGTDTQYF.

V gene TRBV10-2 combines with J gene TRBJ2-7; no clear D. CDR1 is WSHSY and CDR2 is SAAADI in the germline V gene. This CDR3 spans 14 amino acids. Trimming removed 2 bases at V and 1 base at J, with 9 bases between. CDR3 sequence reads: CASSEEAASYEQYF. The CDR3 nucleotides are TGCGCCAGCAGTGAGGAGGCGGCTTCCTACGAGCAGTACTTC.

The CDR3, as DNA: TGTGCCAGCAGCTTGGGACCGAAGGGAGGTGAGCAGTTCTTC. Amino acids: CASSLGPKGGEQFF. V usage is TRBV5-6 and J usage is TRBJ2-1, with D tentatively TRBD2 (6 bases). Germline CDR1 and CDR2: SGHDT and YYEEEE. Trimming removed 0 bases at V and 9 bases at J, with 13 bases between. This CDR3 is built from 14 residues.

The rearrangement uses TRBV10-3 and TRBJ2-3; D not resolved. This CDR3 spans 14 amino acids. Germline V gene lookup returns CDR1 ENHRY and CDR2 SYGVKD. The ends were cut back, 6 bases at V and 6 bases at J, with 16 bases in the middle. This CDR3 is CAIRARLESDTQYF. In DNA, the CDR3 is TGTGCCATCAGGGCCCGACTCGAATCGGATACGCAGTATTTT.

V usage is TRBV20-1 and J usage is TRBJ1-1; 9 nucleotides match TRBD1. Germline V CDR1 and CDR2: DFQATT, SNEGSKA (reference sequence). CDR3 length equals 15 residues. V shed 5 bases, J shed 6 bases, and the junction held 13 bases outside the gene matches. The CDR3 here is CSAPTGGARGAEAFF. Written as DNA, the CDR3 is TGCAGTGCTCCGACAGGGGGGGCGAGAGGGGCTGAAGCTTTCTTT.

This clonotype appeared a few times. The gene calls are TRBV7-9 and TRBJ2-2; D might be TRBD2 (6 bases). Trimming removed 10 bases at V and 4 bases at J, with 16 bases between. The CDR3 consists of 14 residues. The germline gives CDR1 SEHNR, CDR2 FQNEAQ (reference sequence). The CDR3 loop reads CATAPGGGTGELFF. CDR3 nucleotides: TGTGCCACCGCACCCGGGGGAGGCACCGGGGAGCTGTTTTTT. Using reference TRBV7-9 and TRBJ2-2 for the parts outside the CDR3, the full variable domain is DTGVSQNPRHKITKRGQNVTFRCDPISEHNRLYWYRQTLGQGPEFLTYFQNEAQLEKSRLLSDRFSAERPKGSFSTLEIQRTEQGDSAMYLCATAPGGGTGELFFGEGSRLTVL.

The chain has TRBV25-1 and TRBJ2-1; tentative D call: TRBD2 (6 bases). The CDR3 has 14 residues. The ends were cut back, 4 bases at V and 4 bases at J, with 11 bases in the middle. CDR1 and CDR2 (germline): MGHDK, SYGVNS. This CDR3 is CASSVRGRYNEQFF. The CDR3 DNA reads as TGTGCCAGCAGTGTTCGGGGGAGGTACAATGAGCAGTTCTTC.

Many counts were recorded for this clonotype. The J gene is TRBJ2-1, the V gene TRBV24-1; TRBD2 aligns across 8 bases. V lost 3 bases and J lost 8; bases outside the gene matches: 14. This CDR3 is 17 amino acids long. CDR1 KGHDR and CDR2 SFDVKD come from the germline V gene. The CDR3 is CATSDAPPGTRRYEQFF. The CDR3 region has the DNA TGTGCCACCAGTGATGCCCCCCCCGGGACTAGGAGGTATGAGCAGTTCTTC.

The chain has TRBV7-8 and TRBJ1-1, with D hard to call. Germline V gene lookup returns CDR1 SGHVS and CDR2 FQNEAQ. The CDR3 is 14 amino acids. Trimming removed 7 bases at V and 3 bases at J, with 15 bases between. Here the CDR3 DNA reads TGTGCCAGCAAGAAATCAGGTGGTGACACTGAAGCTTTCTTT. It is translated as CASKKSGGDTEAFF.

This chain links TRBV7-6 with TRBJ2-3, with TRBD2 matching 8 bases. The CDR3 spans 20 residues. Germline V gene data show CDR1 as SGHVS and CDR2 as FNYEAQ. V shed 2 bases and J 3 bases; nucleotides not matched to a gene: 19. The CDR3 region is CASSLRPGSGSSSGTDTQYF. CDR3 nucleotide sequence: TGTGCCAGCAGCTTAAGGCCCGGGAGCGGGAGCTCTTCCGGGACAGATACGCAGTATTTT. Together with reference TRBV7-6 and TRBJ2-3, the CDR3 gives the full variable domain: GAGVSQSPRYKVTKRGQDVALRCDPISGHVSLYWYRQALGQGPEFLTYFNYEAQQDKSGLPNDRFSAERPEGSISTLTIQRTEQRDSAMYRCASSLRPGSGSSSGTDTQYFGPGTRLTVL.

This clonotype was counted between two and nine times. The rearrangement uses TRBV5-1 and TRBJ1-1, with D tentatively TRBD1 (5 bases). This CDR3 comprises 13 residues. From germline, CDR1 is SGHRS and CDR2 YFSETQ. The V end lost 4 bases, the J end lost 4 bases, and 11 bases lay between the germline ends. The CDR3 loop is CASSPTGPTEAFF. CDR3 DNA: TGCGCCAGCAGCCCAACAGGCCCCACTGAAGCTTTCTTT.

This clonotype has a count of ten or more. The gene calls are TRBV5-1 and TRBJ2-1; unclear D gene. In germline, CDR1 is SGHRS, CDR2 YFSETQ. This CDR3 has 13 residues. V lost 4 bases, J lost 4 bases, and 9 bases lay in between. CDR3: CASSPSRYNEQFF. The CDR3 coding sequence is TGCGCCAGCAGCCCAAGCAGATACAATGAGCAGTTCTTC.

The rearrangement uses TRBV7-9 and TRBJ2-7, with no clear D. V lost 6 bases and J lost 3, with 9 bases in between. CDR3 size: 12 residues. The germline V gene has CDR1 SEHNR and CDR2 FQNEAQ (reference sequence). DNA for the CDR3: TGTGCCAGCAGTTGGTGGGGCTACGAGCAGTACTTC. It yields the protein CASSWWGYEQYF.

The V gene is TRBV7-9, the J gene TRBJ2-2; TRBD2 agrees at 9 bases. From germline, CDR1 is SEHNR and CDR2 FQNEAQ (reference sequence). This CDR3 has 15 amino acids. Trimming at V came to 7 bases and at J to 5 bases, leaving 8 bases not matched to a gene. CDR3 sequence reads: CASTVAGARTGELFF. CDR3 nucleotide sequence: TGTGCCAGCACCGTAGCGGGAGCGAGAACCGGGGAGCTGTTTTTT.

The chain has TRBV5-1 and TRBJ2-1; 10 bases are shared with TRBD1. The CDR3 is made up of 15 amino acids. CDR1 is SGHRS, CDR2 YFSETQ, per germline. After removal of 2 bases from V and 7 bases from J, the junction contained 6 bases not matched to a gene. CDR3 protein: CASSFGWDRGNEQFF. In nucleotides, the CDR3 is TGCGCCAGCAGCTTTGGGTGGGACAGGGGAAATGAGCAGTTCTTC.

This clonotype appeared a few times. V gene TRBV20-1 combines with J gene TRBJ1-4, with no clear D. Deletions cut 1 base from V and 6 bases from J, with 18 bases between. CDR3 length: 16 residues. Per the germline V gene, CDR1 is DFQATT and CDR2 is SNEGSKA (reference sequence). The CDR3 loop is CSARGTVGREDEKLFF. CDR3 coding DNA: TGCAGTGCTAGAGGAACCGTCGGTAGGGAGGATGAAAAACTGTTTTTT.

The chain joins TRBV12-3 or TRBV12-4 to TRBJ1-5; D unresolved. Trimming left V 8 bases short and J 3 bases short, with 11 bases between. This CDR3 comprises 13 residues. This CDR3 reads CASGVTPNQPQHF. The CDR3 bases are TGTGCCAGCGGGGTCACCCCCAATCAGCCCCAGCATTTT.